This entry describes one TCR beta chain. Produced via immunoSEQ multiplex PCR; TCRdb's table is partial and in-frame only. The table includes more than 900,000 clones, roughly 74% detected once. The data are from a study of shared clonotypes between healthy human individuals. The CDR3 extends over 16 amino acids. Per germline, CDR1 SGHAT and CDR2 FQNNGV. Trimming shortened V by 5 bases and J by 0 bases, and 14 bases separated the two germline ends. This clonotype originated in a man in his late teens or twenties in good health. Some clones in this sample may be carry-over from other donors' samples. The sequenced sample was memory CD4+ T cells from PBMCs. Described subset: CD45RA-negative fraction. The chain combines TRBV11-2 with TRBJ2-1, with D unclear. The CDR3, as DNA: TGTGCCAGCAGCCCCCCCCGGTCCGACTCCTACAATGAGCAGTTCTTC. This sequence encodes CASSPPRSDSYNEQFF.